This TCR beta chain was identified during a study of shared clonotypes between healthy human individuals. This CDR3 comprises 15 residues. From germline, CDR1 is MNHNS and CDR2 SASEGT. V lost 6 bases and J lost 4; bases outside the gene matches: 4. Sequenced by immunoSEQ multiplex PCR; TCRdb stores in-frame clones only, minus some. The sample contains fewer than 700,000 clones, 85% to 95% of which appear only once. Terminally differentiated effector memory CD45RA+ cells were excluded by CCR7 positive selection of CD45RO-negative cells. Healthy HIV-negative adults without recent acute infections or vaccinations served as donors.

The gene calls are TRBV6-1 and TRBJ2-1; 12 bases match TRBD2. Sequenced input: naive CD8+ T cells sorted from blood. This TCR was sampled from a woman in her twenties or thirties in good health. The CDR3 is CASSATSGSYNEQFF. CDR3 nucleotide sequence: TGTGCCAGCAGCGCGACTAGCGGGAGTTACAATGAGCAGTTCTTC.